These 8 T cell receptor beta chains came from one sample sequenced in a study of sequential checkpoint blockade in melanoma. Libraries were prepared by immunoSEQ multiplex PCR; TCRdb keeps only in-frame clonotypes and omits some of them. Of about 4,900 clones in the sample, around 35% are singletons; the top ten hold approximately 7%. As for treatment: randomized to nivolumab then ipilimumab (arm A) or the reverse (arm B). This specimen consisted of tumor tissue (inferred from file names), obtained from a patient given nivolumab and ipilimumab in sequence. Receptor source: a human donor with melanoma.

This clone was recorded a few times. This rearrangement joins TRBV28 to TRBJ2-1; D remains ambiguous. The CDR3 consists of 14 residues. The ends were cut back, 2 bases at V and 8 bases at J, with 13 bases in the middle. CDR1 is MDHEN and CDR2 is SYDVKM in the germline V gene. This CDR3 reads CASSLDSSGYEQFF. The CDR3 nucleotides are TGTGCCAGCAGTTTAGATAGCTCGGGCTATGAGCAGTTCTTC.

The gene calls are TRBV9 and TRBJ1-5; 8 nucleotides line up with TRBD1. Germline lookup yields CDR1 SGDLS and CDR2 YYNGEE. V shed 5 bases, J shed 7 bases, and the junction held 11 bases outside the gene matches. This CDR3 has 15 residues. The CDR3 reads CASSGGQVVGQPQHF. The CDR3 DNA is TGTGCCAGCAGTGGGGGACAGGTAGTTGGGCAGCCCCAGCATTTT.

This clone was seen a few times. The chain uses TRBV11-3 and TRBJ2-2; 10 positions agree with TRBD2. This CDR3 contains 19 residues. J gave up 4 bases and V 5 bases, and 16 bases lay outside the gene matches. CDR1 is SGHNT, CDR2 YENEEA, per germline. CDR3 amino acids: CASSHRGLAGARGTGELFF. CDR3 DNA sequence: TGTGCCAGCAGCCACCGGGGGCTAGCGGGAGCTCGGGGCACCGGGGAGCTGTTTTTT.

This CDR3 is CASSRTGGSNTGELFF. As DNA, the CDR3 is TGTGCCAGCAGTAGAACGGGGGGTTCGAACACCGGGGAGCTGTTTTTT. The rearrangement links TRBV6-8 to TRBJ2-2; 7 bases map to TRBD2. The CDR3 loop spans 16 amino acids. V gave up 5 bases and J gave up 0 bases; unmatched junction bases: 6. Germline V gene sequence: CDR1 MNHGY, CDR2 SAAAGT.

This clone was found a few times. This chain links TRBV18 with TRBJ1-1, with D possibly matching TRBD1 (5 bases). The germline gives CDR1 KGHSH, CDR2 LQKENI. The CDR3 sequence is 13 residues long. Trimming took off 4 bases at V and 7 bases at J, with 13 bases between the two ends. This chain's CDR3 is CASSRGGDLEAFF. CDR3 DNA: TGTGCCAGCTCACGGGGAGGGGACCTTGAAGCTTTCTTT.

DNA for the CDR3: TGTGCCAGTAGTATTAAGCGGATGGAGGGCACAGATACGCAGTATTTT. Its translation is CASSIKRMEGTDTQYF. The J gene is TRBJ2-3, the V gene TRBV19, with D tentatively TRBD2 (5 bases). With 3 bases removed from V and 1 base from J, the gap between germline ends came to 14 bases. The CDR3 consists of 16 residues. Looked up from germline, CDR1 is LNHDA and CDR2 is SQIVND (reference sequence).

V is TRBV18 and J is TRBJ2-7; tentative D call: TRBD1 (5 bases). This CDR3 comprises 14 residues. Looked up from germline, CDR1 is KGHSH and CDR2 is LQKENI. V was shortened by 2 bases and J by 5 bases, with 13 bases between the two germline ends. The CDR3 here is CASSPKVDNNEQYF. For the CDR3, the DNA is TGTGCCAGCTCACCAAAGGTGGACAACAACGAGCAGTACTTC.

This clone was observed a handful of times. This chain uses TRBV28 with TRBJ2-1; D is possibly TRBD1 or TRBD2 (6 bases each). The CDR3 sequence is 14 residues long. Germline CDR1 and CDR2: MDHEN and SYDVKM. V was shortened by 6 bases and J by 7 bases, with 16 bases between the two germline ends. The CDR3 DNA sequence: TGTGCCAGCAGGATCAACCTAGGGGGGAATGAGCAGTTCTTC. It codes for CASRINLGGNEQFF.